Below, one TCR beta chain is given with its context. This clonotype has just a few counts. Its antigen remains unidentified. Base quality data are lacking; no much larger clone is found one base away. Trimming removed 2 bases from V and 4 bases from J; the gene matches leave 6 bases unexplained. Looking up the germline V gene yields CDR1 MGHRA and CDR2 YSYEKL. Counted from cysteine to phenylalanine, this CDR3 has 16 amino acids. Of the read, only the CDR3 DNA is kept; its 48 bases are in frame from base 1. Sequencing took place on an Illumina HiSeq 1500. TCRdb passed the public sequencing reads through fastp at Q25 and MiXCR, retaining productive beta sequences. Every distinct CDR3 protein forms one entry, paired with its most common genes and DNA. Recorded for this sample are some 120,000 distinct CDR3 sequences; 10% of them occurred a single time. The top ten hold around a third of the sample. This sample was included in a study of T cell repertoires in cytomegalovirus infection (dated by TCRdb to about 2019). A note on the overall study: Donor HLA type was relevant to the analysis, because carriage of CMV infection together with the matching HLA type was indicated by public TCR beta signatures. What the research found in general, with its limitations: Carriers of CMV infection plus the relevant HLA type were discriminated by the cumulative frequency of public TCR beta family members in the study cohort and in an independent roughly 370-donor cohort. The ex vivo response was dominated by HLA-C-restricted CMV-specific TCR beta clonotypes, which also provided the single most frequent clonotype in two of eight donors.

The TCR originated in a human donor in good health (CMV status not recorded). Some clones in this sample may be carry-over from other donors' samples. Sequencing used PBMCs, sequenced either directly or after in vitro stimulation (not recorded which). The rearrangement joined TRBV4-1 to TRBJ2-3, and TRBD2 matches 10 of the central bases. The nucleotide sequence reads TGCGCCAGCAGCCAACGTCTAGCGGGAGCGGCAGATACGCAGTATTTT. It encodes CASSQRLAGAADTQYF.